A single sample gave rise to the 23 T cell receptor beta chains below, sequenced in a study of T cell responses to AZD1222 COVID-19 vaccine. Measured with immunoSEQ multiplex PCR; TCRdb has only the in-frame clones, and not every one. The data hold 110,000 to 150,000 clones, with roughly nine tenths observed a single time. Source: peripheral blood, taken on day 0 of AZD1222 vaccination. These receptors were taken from an adult in good health.

This chain links TRBV29-1 with TRBJ1-2; 9 nucleotides line up with TRBD1. V gave up 7 bases and J gave up 4 bases; unmatched junction bases: 10. This CDR3 region has 14 residues. CDR1 and CDR2 (germline): SQVTM, ANQGSEA. As DNA, the CDR3 is TGCAGCGCCGGGGGCGGGACAGGGATCTATGGCTACACCTTC. This encodes CSAGGGTGIYGYTF.

This chain uses TRBV15 with TRBJ2-3; D not certain. This CDR3 has 12 residues. V lost 0 bases to trimming and J lost 4 bases, with 2 bases between them. Germline CDR1 reads LNHNV; CDR2 reads YYDKDF (reference sequence). CDR3 nucleotides: TGTGCCACCAGCAGAGATTCAGATACGCAGTATTTT. Protein product: CATSRDSDTQYF.

The sample holds a few counts of this clone. This sequence joins TRBV5-5 and TRBJ2-3; D is perhaps TRBD1 or TRBD2 (5 bases each). The V end lost 4 bases, the J end lost 0 bases, and 12 bases lay between the germline ends. CDR1 is SGHKS, CDR2 YYEKEE, per germline (reference sequence). CDR3 size: 15 residues. CDR3 bases: TGTGCCAGCAGCCTCGGGACCCCTAGCACAGATACGCAGTATTTT. Translated: CASSLGTPSTDTQYF.

The chain carries TRBV2 and TRBJ1-5, with 8 bases matching TRBD1. Germline loops: CDR1 SNHLY, CDR2 FYNNEI. This CDR3 has 15 residues. Unmatched junction bases numbered 14, after V lost 9 bases and J lost 7 bases. CDR3 DNA sequence: TGTGCCAGTAAACGTCAGGGGGCCGCGGGACAGCCCCAGCATTTT. Amino acids: CASKRQGAAGQPQHF. Filled out from reference TRBV2 and TRBJ1-5, the complete variable domain reads EPEVTQTPSHQVTQMGQEVILRCVPISNHLYFYWYRQILGQKVEFLVSFYNNEISEKSEIFDDQFSVERPDGSNFTLKIRSTKLEDSAMYFCASKRQGAAGQPQHFGDGTRLSIL.

V usage is TRBV5-8 and J usage is TRBJ1-5, with D possibly TRBD1 on 5 matching bases. V shed 5 bases and J shed 6 bases, with 12 bases lying between them. The CDR3 totals 13 residues. Germline V lookup: CDR1 SGHTS, CDR2 YDEGEE. For the CDR3, the DNA is TGTGCCAGCAGTCCGACGGGGGTTCAGCCCCAGCATTTT. It translates to CASSPTGVQPQHF.

This CDR3 reads CASSMGGAYNEQFF. CDR3 in DNA: TGTGCCAGTAGTATGGGGGGCGCCTACAATGAGCAGTTCTTC. The V gene is TRBV19, the J gene TRBJ2-1; either TRBD1 or TRBD2 may fit D (6 bases each). Trimming shortened V by 3 bases and J by 2 bases, and 8 bases separated the two germline ends. Per germline, CDR1 LNHDA and CDR2 SQIVND (reference sequence). The CDR3 has 14 residues.

CDR3 coding DNA: TGTGCCAGCAGCCCTAGCGGGAGCTCCTACGAGCAGTACTTC. As protein: CASSPSGSSYEQYF. The rearrangement joins TRBV7-9 to TRBJ2-7; the match to TRBD2 covers 10 bases. Looked up from germline, CDR1 is SEHNR and CDR2 is FQNEAQ (reference sequence). V dropped 5 bases and J dropped 0; count of bases not matched to a gene: 1. The CDR3 has 14 amino acids.

This clone was recorded a few times. The rearrangement joins TRBV29-1 to TRBJ2-7; 9 bases are a match to TRBD2. V shed 5 bases, J shed 1 base, and the junction held 9 bases outside the gene matches. From germline, CDR1 is SQVTM and CDR2 ANQGSEA. The CDR3 covers 15 residues. As DNA, the CDR3 is TGCAGCGTTTATGCAAGCGGGAGGTCGTCCTACGAGCAGTACTTC. Amino acids: CSVYASGRSSYEQYF.

This chain uses TRBV29-1 with TRBJ1-1; D might be TRBD1 (5 bases). Germline V CDR1 and CDR2: SQVTM, ANQGSEA. CDR3 length: 11 amino acids. As DNA, the CDR3 is TGCACGGGGGGAGTGGACACTGAAGCTTTCTTT. It encodes CTGGVDTEAFF.

J is TRBJ2-1 and V is TRBV9, with 7 bases fitting TRBD1. This CDR3 is built from 13 residues. J gave up 8 bases and V 3 bases, and 5 bases lay outside the gene matches. Germline V gene sequence: CDR1 SGDLS, CDR2 YYNGEE. CDR3 coding DNA: TGTGCCAGCAGCGCCCGGGACAGACATGAGCAGTTCTTC. Translating it yields CASSARDRHEQFF.

The V and J genes are TRBV7-8 and TRBJ1-6; D not resolved. From germline, CDR1 is SGHVS and CDR2 FQNEAQ. The CDR3 is 16 residues long. V was shortened by 1 base and J by 2 bases, with 9 bases between the two germline ends. CDR3: CASSLVASTYNSPLHF. DNA for the CDR3: TGTGCCAGCAGCTTAGTGGCCAGCACCTATAATTCACCCCTCCACTTT.

This chain links TRBV18 with TRBJ1-2; D remains ambiguous. Trimming shortened V by 6 bases and J by 0 bases, and 17 bases separated the two germline ends. The CDR3 has 16 residues. CDR1 is KGHSH and CDR2 is LQKENI in the germline V gene. CDR3 sequence: CASSPASGRANYGYTF. The DNA of the CDR3 is TGTGCCAGCTCCCCGGCGAGCGGACGAGCTAACTATGGCTACACCTTC. Drawing the rest from reference TRBV18 and TRBJ1-2, the complete variable domain is NAGVMQNPRHLVRRRGQEARLRCSPMKGHSHVYWYRQLPEEGLKFMVYLQKENIIDESGMPKERFSAEFPKEGPSILRIQQVVRGDSAAYFCASSPASGRANYGYTFGSGTRLTVV.

The V call is TRBV7-9, the J call TRBJ2-7; 11 nucleotides match TRBD2. Germline V CDR1 and CDR2: SEHNR, FQNEAQ (reference sequence). Losses at the gene ends were 4 bases for V and 0 bases for J; bases not matched to a gene: 11. This CDR3 has 18 amino acids. The CDR3 DNA sequence: TGTGCCAGCAGCTCCCTAGGGGGACTAGCGGAACACTCCTACGAGCAGTACTTC. It is translated as CASSSLGGLAEHSYEQYF.

V is TRBV14 and J is TRBJ1-1; the D is unclear. Germline V lookup: CDR1 SGHDN, CDR2 FVKESK. The CDR3 contains 13 residues. V lost 1 base and J 3 bases, leaving 6 bases between the germline ends. CDR3 sequence reads: CASSQARDTEAFF. Written as DNA, the CDR3 is TGTGCCAGCAGCCAAGCACGGGACACTGAAGCTTTCTTT.

V usage is TRBV6-5 and J usage is TRBJ2-7, with D possibly being TRBD2 (7 bases). Germline loops: CDR1 MNHEY, CDR2 SVGAGI. The CDR3 has 15 residues. V was trimmed by 2 bases and J by 3 bases, leaving 14 bases between them. This CDR3 is CASSYGGGGGYEQYF. Written as DNA, the CDR3 is TGTGCCAGCAGTTACGGTGGAGGGGGGGGCTACGAGCAGTACTTC.

The chain combines TRBV5-1 with TRBJ2-2; D not certain. CDR1 and CDR2 (germline): SGHRS, YFSETQ. The CDR3 is made up of 12 amino acids. Trimming shortened V by 2 bases and J by 7 bases, and 6 bases separated the two germline ends. The CDR3 DNA sequence: TGCGCCAGCAGCTTTGTGGGCGGGGAGCTGTTTTTT. Protein: CASSFVGGELFF.

This clone was recorded only once. V and J are TRBV7-9 and TRBJ2-7; the D gene could be TRBD1 or TRBD2 (5 bases each). In germline, CDR1 is SEHNR, CDR2 FQNEAQ (reference sequence). The CDR3 covers 16 residues. V gave up 1 base and J gave up 0 bases, with 13 bases separating them. CDR3 nucleotide sequence: TGTGCCAGCAGCTTAGATCGGGGCCGTAGCTCCTACGAGCAGTACTTC. It codes for CASSLDRGRSSYEQYF.

This clone was found once. The gene calls are TRBV14 and TRBJ1-6, with D maybe TRBD1 (6 bases). CDR3 length: 15 amino acids. Germline CDR1 is SGHDN and CDR2 is FVKESK. V lost 0 bases and J lost 9, with 12 bases in between. CDR3 sequence (DNA): TGTGCCAGCAGCCAAGATACTACAGGGATTTCACCCCTCCACTTT. It specifies CASSQDTTGISPLHF.

CDR3 in amino acids: CASGLVKEAQYF. In DNA form, the CDR3 reads TGTGCTAGTGGTTTGGTTAAGGAGGCCCAGTACTTC. The V and J genes are TRBV12-5 and TRBJ2-5; maybe TRBD2 (5 bases). Germline V CDR1 and CDR2: LGHNT, FRNRAP. This CDR3 has 12 residues. The V end was cut by 0 bases, the J end by 9 bases, with 8 bases between.

This chain links TRBV5-6 with TRBJ1-2; D gene uncertain. Per the germline V gene, CDR1 is SGHDT and CDR2 is YYEEEE. The CDR3 covers 14 residues. The V gene lost 4 bases and the J gene lost 8 bases, with 18 bases spanning the gap. The CDR3 DNA is TGTGCCAGCAGCGTGGGGAGGGCACTATACGGCTACACCTTC. Its translation: CASSVGRALYGYTF.

The chain employs TRBV18 and TRBJ1-2, with D perhaps TRBD1 (5 bases). The germline CDR1 and CDR2 sequences are KGHSH and LQKENI. V was shortened by 0 bases and J by 7 bases, with 21 bases between the two germline ends. This CDR3 spans 17 amino acids. The CDR3 DNA is TGTGCCAGCTCACCACCGGGCCGCACGGGGACTTTGGGTGGCTACACCTTC. It encodes CASSPPGRTGTLGGYTF.

This clone was observed once. The chain combines TRBV10-3 with TRBJ1-6; D gene uncertain. The CDR3 runs to 14 residues. V shed 2 bases and J shed 5 bases, with 7 bases lying between them. Germline CDR1 and CDR2: ENHRY and SYGVKD. CDR3 coding DNA: TGTGCCATCAGTGAGCCGACTAATAATTCACCCCTCCACTTT. Residues: CAISEPTNNSPLHF.

The chain combines TRBV3-1 (or the pseudogene TRBV3-2) with TRBJ2-7, with a weak D call TRBD1 (6 bases). V was clipped by 7 bases and J by 4 bases, with 11 bases between them. The CDR3 is made up of 12 amino acids. CDR1 and CDR2 (germline): LGHDT, YNNKEL (reference sequence). The CDR3 bases are TGTGCCAGCACCTCAACAGGGTACGAGCAGTACTTC. Encoded protein: CASTSTGYEQYF.